The 3 T cell receptor beta chains below were found in one sample sequenced in a study of T cell responses to AZD1222 COVID-19 vaccine. Sequencing was performed with immunoSEQ multiplex PCR; in TCRdb, only in-frame clones are kept and a portion is missing. The profile covers 150,000 or so clones, with almost 95% appearing a single time and 3% to 4% taken by the ten largest. The sample here was peripheral blood, taken 28 days after the second AZD1222 dose. These receptors originate from an adult who received the AZD1222 COVID-19 vaccine.

V and J are TRBV28 and TRBJ1-1; no firm D call. The CDR3 runs to 12 residues. V was clipped by 6 bases and J by 11 bases, with 16 bases between them. CDR1 is MDHEN and CDR2 is SYDVKM in the germline V gene. The chain's CDR3 is CASRLDPSSAFF. Here the CDR3 DNA reads TGTGCCAGCAGATTGGACCCCTCCAGCGCTTTCTTT.

V and J are TRBV19 and TRBJ2-1; D unresolved. This CDR3 is 12 amino acids long. CDR1 and CDR2 (germline): LNHDA, SQIVND (reference sequence). V lost 4 bases and J 9 bases, leaving 10 bases between the germline ends. The CDR3 region has the DNA TGTGCCAGTAGTACCCCTCTCGGTGAGCAGTTCTTC. Its protein is CASSTPLGEQFF.

The V and J genes are TRBV5-6 and TRBJ1-4; no clear D gene. Trimming removed 4 bases at V and 2 bases at J, with 12 bases between. Germline V gives CDR1 SGHDT, CDR2 YYEEEE. The CDR3 contains 15 residues. The CDR3 sequence is CASSLKAGTNEKLFF. Here the CDR3 DNA reads TGTGCCAGCAGCCTAAAGGCAGGTACTAATGAAAAACTGTTTTTT.